This is a list of T cell receptor beta chains from one sample in a study of control samples from healthy donors and cancer patients. The protocol was immunoSEQ multiplex PCR, while the TCRdb copy is restricted to in-frame clones and leaves out a portion. The sample includes 260,000 or so clones, almost 85% of them seen just once. Material for sequencing was PBMCs. These receptors were taken from a woman aged 55-70 years with lung cancer. The CDR3 runs from the conserved cysteine through the conserved F or W. D genes are given only for firm matches. Some rows have no size entry. The others give once, few or many, or a class for an expanded clone.

clone size	V gene	D gene	J gene	CDR3 protein	CDR3 DNA
NA	TRBV28	NA	TRBJ2-1	CASSSTWARFF	TGTGCCAGCAGTTCCACTTGGGCTAGGTTCTTC
NA	TRBV10-2	NA	TRBJ2-7	CASTPGAGYEQYF	TGCGCCAGCACCCCGGGAGCTGGCTACGAGCAGTACTTC
NA	TRBV5-1	NA	TRBJ2-7	CASSLAQNVYEQYF	TGCGCCAGCAGCTTGGCCCAGAACGTCTACGAGCAGTACTTC
NA	TRBV28	TRBD2	TRBJ2-7	CASSSPTPGLAGSYEQYF	TGTGCCAGCAGTTCCCCGACTCCGGGACTAGCGGGATCCTACGAGCAGTACTTC
NA	TRBV4-1	TRBD2	TRBJ2-5	CASSPREGQETQYF	TGCGCCAGCAGCCCCAGGGAGGGGCAAGAGACCCAGTACTTC
NA	TRBV11-2	NA	TRBJ1-6	CASSFSGGNSPLHF	TGTGCCAGCAGCTTTTCTGGGGGAAATTCACCCCTCCACTTT
NA	TRBV9	NA	TRBJ1-3	CASSDLENTIYF	TGTGCCAGCAGTGACCTCGAAAACACCATATATTTT
NA	TRBV5-1	NA	TRBJ1-2	CASSLDSVSPLGRGYTF	TGCGCCAGCAGCTTGGATTCAGTGTCGCCTCTGGGGCGCGGCTACACCTTC
NA	TRBV5-4	NA	TRBJ1-6	CASSSGDSPLHF	TGTGCCAGCAGTTCGGGGGATTCACCCCTCCACTTT
NA	TRBV28	NA	TRBJ1-2	CASTNPTPTWGYTF	TGTGCCAGCACCAACCCGACACCTACGTGGGGCTACACCTTC
NA	TRBV5-8	NA	TRBJ2-3	CASSLGGIPDTQYF	TGTGCCAGCAGCTTAGGGGGGATCCCAGATACGCAGTATTTT
NA	TRBV9	NA	TRBJ1-6	CASSPQWGGLVRDSPLHF	TGTGCCAGCAGCCCCCAATGGGGAGGGCTGGTTCGGGATTCACCCCTCCACTTT
NA	TRBV29-1	TRBD1	TRBJ2-7	CSVRTGGHEQYF	TGCAGCGTCCGGACAGGGGGCCACGAGCAGTACTTC
NA	TRBV7-9	NA	TRBJ2-7	CASSLIGGLYEQYF	TGTGCCAGCAGCTTAATCGGGGGGCTTTACGAGCAGTACTTC
NA	TRBV5-4	NA	TRBJ2-5	CASSPGLDFRETQYF	TGTGCCAGCAGCCCCGGACTGGACTTCAGGGAGACCCAGTACTTC
many	TRBV6-4	NA	TRBJ1-1	CASSDSSRGTEAFF	TGTGCCAGCAGTGACTCCTCCAGGGGCACTGAAGCTTTCTTT
NA	TRBV5-1	NA	TRBJ1-3	CASSLAGVSTIYF	TGCGCCAGCAGCTTGGCCGGTGTTTCCACCATATATTTT
once	TRBV28	TRBD2	TRBJ2-1	CASSSTLAGGNEQFF	TGTGCCAGCAGTTCAACCCTAGCGGGAGGCAATGAGCAGTTCTTC
NA	TRBV5-1	NA	TRBJ2-2	CASRPQTTGELFF	TGCGCCAGCAGGCCCCAGACCACCGGGGAGCTGTTTTTT
NA	TRBV6-1	NA	TRBJ1-6	CASSETSLRGDGDSPLHF	TGTGCCAGCAGTGAGACGTCACTACGGGGGGACGGGGACTCACCCCTCCACTTT